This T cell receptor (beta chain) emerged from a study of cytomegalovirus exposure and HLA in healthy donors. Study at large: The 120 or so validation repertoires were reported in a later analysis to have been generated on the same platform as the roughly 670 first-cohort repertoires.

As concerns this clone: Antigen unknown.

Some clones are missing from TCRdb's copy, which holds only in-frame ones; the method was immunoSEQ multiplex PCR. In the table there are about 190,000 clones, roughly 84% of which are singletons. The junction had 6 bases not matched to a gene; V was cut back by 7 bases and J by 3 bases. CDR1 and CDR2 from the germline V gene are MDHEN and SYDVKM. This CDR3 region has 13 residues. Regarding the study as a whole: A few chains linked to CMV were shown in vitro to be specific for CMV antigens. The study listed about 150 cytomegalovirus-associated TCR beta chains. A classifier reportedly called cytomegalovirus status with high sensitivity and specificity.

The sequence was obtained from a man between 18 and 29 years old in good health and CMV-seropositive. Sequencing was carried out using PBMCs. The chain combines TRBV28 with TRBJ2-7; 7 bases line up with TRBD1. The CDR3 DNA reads TGTGCCAGCACCCCTGCAGGGGGCTACGAGCAGTACTTC. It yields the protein CASTPAGGYEQYF.